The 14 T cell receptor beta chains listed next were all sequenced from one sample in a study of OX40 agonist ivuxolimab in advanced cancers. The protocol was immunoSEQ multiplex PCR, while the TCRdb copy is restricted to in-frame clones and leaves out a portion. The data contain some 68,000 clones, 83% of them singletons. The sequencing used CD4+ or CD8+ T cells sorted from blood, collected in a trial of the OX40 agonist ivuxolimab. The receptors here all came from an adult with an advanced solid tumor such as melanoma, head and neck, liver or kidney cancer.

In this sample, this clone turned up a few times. CDR3 sequence: CASSPLLAGGQETQYF. The CDR3 DNA reads as TGTGCCAGCAGCCCTCTTCTAGCGGGGGGACAAGAGACCCAGTACTTC. This sequence joins TRBV7-9 and TRBJ2-5; TRBD2 matches at 11 bases. V dropped 5 bases and J dropped 2; count of bases not matched to a gene: 7. Per the germline V gene, CDR1 is SEHNR and CDR2 is FQNEAQ (reference sequence). This CDR3 contains 16 residues.

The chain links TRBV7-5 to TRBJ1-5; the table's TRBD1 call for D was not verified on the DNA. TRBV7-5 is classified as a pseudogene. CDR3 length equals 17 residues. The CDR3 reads CVRSTPLTGGSNQPQHF. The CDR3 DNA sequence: TGTGTCAGAAGCACACCCCTGACAGGGGGGTCTAATCAGCCCCAGCATTTT.

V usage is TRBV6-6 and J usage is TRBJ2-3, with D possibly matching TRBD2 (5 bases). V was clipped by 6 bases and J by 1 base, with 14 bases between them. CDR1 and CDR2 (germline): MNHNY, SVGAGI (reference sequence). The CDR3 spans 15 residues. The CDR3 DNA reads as TGTGCCAGCAGCCGGGAACCGCGAGGCACAGATACGCAGTATTTT. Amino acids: CASSREPRGTDTQYF.

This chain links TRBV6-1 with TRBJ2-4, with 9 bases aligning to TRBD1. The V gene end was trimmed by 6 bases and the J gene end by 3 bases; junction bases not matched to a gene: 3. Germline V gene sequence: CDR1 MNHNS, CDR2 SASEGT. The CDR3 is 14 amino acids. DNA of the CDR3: TGTGCCAGCAGGGGACAGGGCGGCAAAAACATTCAGTACTTC. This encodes CASRGQGGKNIQYF.

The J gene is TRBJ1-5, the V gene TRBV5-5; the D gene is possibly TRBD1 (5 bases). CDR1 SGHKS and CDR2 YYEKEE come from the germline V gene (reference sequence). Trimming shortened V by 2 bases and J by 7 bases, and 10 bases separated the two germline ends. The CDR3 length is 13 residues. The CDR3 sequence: CASSLAGPQPQHF. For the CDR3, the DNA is TGTGCCAGCAGCTTAGCAGGGCCCCAGCCCCAGCATTTT.

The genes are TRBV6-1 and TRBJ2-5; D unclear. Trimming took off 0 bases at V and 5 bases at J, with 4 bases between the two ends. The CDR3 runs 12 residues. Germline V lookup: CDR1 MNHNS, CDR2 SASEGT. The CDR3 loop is CASSEAGETQYF. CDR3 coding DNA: TGTGCCAGCAGTGAAGCGGGGGAGACCCAGTACTTC.

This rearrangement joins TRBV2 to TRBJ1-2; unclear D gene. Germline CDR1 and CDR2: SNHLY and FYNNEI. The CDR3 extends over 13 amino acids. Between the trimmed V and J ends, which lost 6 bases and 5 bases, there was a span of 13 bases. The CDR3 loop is CASRTDGPYGYTF. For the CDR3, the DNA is TGTGCCAGCAGGACTGACGGCCCTTATGGCTACACCTTC. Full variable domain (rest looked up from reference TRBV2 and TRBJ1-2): EPEVTQTPSHQVTQMGQEVILRCVPISNHLYFYWYRQILGQKVEFLVSFYNNEISEKSEIFDDQFSVERPDGSNFTLKIRSTKLEDSAMYFCASRTDGPYGYTFGSGTRLTVV.

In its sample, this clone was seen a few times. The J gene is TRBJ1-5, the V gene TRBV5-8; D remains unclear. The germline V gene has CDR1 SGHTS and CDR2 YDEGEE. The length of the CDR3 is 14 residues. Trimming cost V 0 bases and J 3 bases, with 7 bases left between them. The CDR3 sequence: CASSLDSSNQPQHF. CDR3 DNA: TGTGCCAGCAGCTTGGACAGCTCCAATCAGCCCCAGCATTTT.

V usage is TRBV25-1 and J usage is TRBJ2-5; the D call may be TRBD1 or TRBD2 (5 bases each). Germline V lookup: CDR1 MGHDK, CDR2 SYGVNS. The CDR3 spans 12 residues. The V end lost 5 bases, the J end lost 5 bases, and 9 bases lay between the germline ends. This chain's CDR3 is CASSMGVETQYF. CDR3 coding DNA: TGTGCCAGCAGTATGGGGGTCGAGACCCAGTACTTC.

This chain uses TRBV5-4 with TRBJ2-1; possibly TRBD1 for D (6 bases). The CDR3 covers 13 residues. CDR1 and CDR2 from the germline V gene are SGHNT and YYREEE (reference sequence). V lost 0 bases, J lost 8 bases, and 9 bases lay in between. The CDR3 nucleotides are TGTGCCAGCAGCTTGGCCCACAGGGATGAGCAGTTCTTC. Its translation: CASSLAHRDEQFF.

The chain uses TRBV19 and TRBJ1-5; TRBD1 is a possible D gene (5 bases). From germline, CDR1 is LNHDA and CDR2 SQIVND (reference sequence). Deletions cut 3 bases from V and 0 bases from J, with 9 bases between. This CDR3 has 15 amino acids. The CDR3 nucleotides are TGTGCCAGTAGTATCGAGGGGATTAGCAATCAGCCCCAGCATTTT. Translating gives CASSIEGISNQPQHF. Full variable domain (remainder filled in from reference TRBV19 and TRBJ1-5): DGGITQSPKYLFRKEGQNVTLSCEQNLNHDAMYWYRQDPGQGLRLIYYSQIVNDFQKGDIAEGYSVSREKKESFPLTVTSAQKNPTAFYLCASSIEGISNQPQHFGDGTRLSIL.

The CDR3 coding sequence is TGTGCCAGCTCACCGGCGGCCCTCCCCGATGGCTACACCTTC. Its protein product is CASSPAALPDGYTF. The J gene is TRBJ1-2, the V gene TRBV18, with unresolved D. CDR3 length equals 14 residues. Germline CDR1 reads KGHSH; CDR2 reads LQKENI. V was pared by 3 bases and J by 6 bases, with 14 bases between.

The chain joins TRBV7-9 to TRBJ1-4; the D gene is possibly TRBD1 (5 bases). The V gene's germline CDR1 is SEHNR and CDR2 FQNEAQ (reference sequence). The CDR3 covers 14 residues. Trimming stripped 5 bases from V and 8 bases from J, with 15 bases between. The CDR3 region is CASSPPGVGEKLFF. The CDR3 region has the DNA TGTGCCAGCAGCCCCCCGGGGGTTGGAGAAAAACTGTTTTTT.

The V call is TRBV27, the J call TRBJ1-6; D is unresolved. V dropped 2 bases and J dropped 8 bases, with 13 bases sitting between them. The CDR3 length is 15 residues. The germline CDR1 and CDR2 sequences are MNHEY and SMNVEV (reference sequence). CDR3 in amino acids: CASSLRPGQDSPLHF. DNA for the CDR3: TGTGCCAGCAGTTTAAGGCCCGGCCAGGATTCACCCCTCCACTTT.